This T cell receptor beta chain originates from a study of shared clonotypes between healthy human individuals. From germline, CDR1 is MNHEY and CDR2 SMNVEV (reference sequence). The V gene lost 8 bases and the J gene lost 0 bases, with 26 bases spanning the gap. This CDR3 spans 19 amino acids. Regarding the study as a whole: What naive subsets generally showed was a larger estimated richness than memory subsets showed.

This clone was seen only once. The antigen remains undetermined. Authors' analysis steps: ImmunoSEQ output held junction-only sequences without quality scores, so filtering differed. Sequencing used immunoSEQ multiplex PCR; TCRdb keeps in-frame clones, though not all of them. V and J calls and clone size are as listed in that table; D and trimming were resolved from the DNA. The data show 2 million to 2.5 million clones, under 97% seen once. The receptor comes from a man aged 18 to 30 in good health. V usage is TRBV27 and J usage is TRBJ1-5, with D possibly matching TRBD1 (5 bases). Sequencing input: naive CD4+ T cells sorted from blood. Subset: CD45RA+ positively selected. The CDR3 coding sequence is TGTGCCAGCTCCCTTAAAGGGTCGGCGGGACGTTATAGCAATCAGCCCCAGCATTTT. Residues: CASSLKGSAGRYSNQPQHF.